These 30 T cell receptor beta chains were sequenced from one sample in a study of tumor and adjacent non-tumor tissue in lung cancer. RNA was extracted from bulk tissue without any cell sorting. Three rounds of nested PCR, following a modified ARM-PCR protocol, produced the TCRbeta library. MiXCR, run by TCRdb on the multiplex PCR reads, gives a single entry per CDR3 protein. The sample lists roughly 81,000 distinct CDR3 sequences, 65% to 75% occurring once. The specimen was lung tumor tissue. These receptors all come from a woman aged 70-85 years with non-small cell lung cancer.

This sequence joins TRBV20-1 and TRBJ1-1; D ambiguous. In germline, CDR1 is DFQATT, CDR2 SNEGSKA (reference sequence). The CDR3 spans 14 residues. Trimming removed 2 bases from V and 5 bases from J, with 15 bases in between. The CDR3 region is CSARTSLPGTEAFF. CDR3 sequence (DNA): TGCAGTGCTAGAACTTCGCTCCCGGGAACTGAAGCTTTCTTT.

The chain employs TRBV4-2 and TRBJ2-1; D possibly corresponds to TRBD2 (5 bases). Trimming took 4 bases from V and 4 from J, leaving 20 bases between them. Germline V lookup: CDR1 LGHNA, CDR2 YNFKEQ. CDR3 length equals 17 residues. The CDR3 region has the DNA TGTGCCAGCAGCCCAGAGGCGGGTCTAGTGTCTTACAATGAGCAGTTCTTC. Its protein is CASSPEAGLVSYNEQFF.

Notes on this clonotype: Just one base apart from a much larger clone, this may be a read error. This chain connects TRBV6-6 to TRBJ1-6, with 7 nucleotides matching TRBD1. CDR1 is MNHNY and CDR2 is SVGAGI in the germline V gene (reference sequence). This CDR3 is 15 amino acids long. CDR3 protein: CARSYDGTDSSSLHF. CDR3 DNA: TGTGCCAGGAGTTACGATGGGACAGATAGTTCATCCCTCCACTTT.

Worth noting for this clonotype: A much larger clone sits a single nucleotide away, making a read error possible. Since no conserved phenylalanine or tryptophan closes the CDR3, a read error is the likely cause. The chain links TRBV11-2 to TRBJ2-7; D uncertain. V lost 3 bases to trimming and J lost 2 bases, with 8 bases between them. CDR1 is SGHAT and CDR2 is FQNNGV in the germline V gene. This CDR3 spans 13 amino acids. The CDR3 loop reads CASSFDLAYEQYY. CDR3 in DNA: TGTGCCAGCAGCTTTGACTTGGCCTACGAGCAGTACTAC.

This chain joins TRBV19 and TRBJ1-2; D is uncertain. CDR1 LNHDA and CDR2 SQIVND come from the germline V gene (reference sequence). The length of the CDR3 is 14 residues. Trimming left V 5 bases short and J 0 bases short, with 10 bases between. This CDR3 reads CASSLSPSNYGYTF. CDR3 nucleotide sequence: TGTGCCAGTAGTCTGTCACCTTCTAACTATGGCTACACCTTC.

The gene calls are TRBV29-1 and TRBJ2-1; 9 bases fit TRBD1. The CDR3 is 14 residues long. Germline lookup yields CDR1 SQVTM and CDR2 ANQGSEA. The DNA of the CDR3 is TGCAACGCACAACAGGGGGCTAGAGATTATGAGCAGTTCTTC. This encodes CNAQQGARDYEQFF.

This clonotype was observed many times. The genes are TRBV4-2 and TRBJ2-5, with D maybe TRBD1 (5 bases). Trimming removed 1 base from V and 7 bases from J, with 13 bases in between. The CDR3 is 14 amino acids. The germline gives CDR1 LGHNA, CDR2 YNFKEQ. Written as DNA, the CDR3 is TGTGCCAGCAGCCAAGTCAGGGAACGTGGGACCCAGTACTTC. Protein sequence: CASSQVRERGTQYF.

The chain carries TRBV11-2 and TRBJ2-3; tentatively, D is TRBD1 (5 bases). The CDR3 spans 14 residues. Trimming left V 5 bases short and J 4 bases short, with 13 bases between. The germline CDR1 and CDR2 sequences are SGHAT and FQNNGV. The CDR3, as DNA: TGTGCCAGCAGCAAGATCCAGGGTTCAGATACGCAGTATTTT. Protein sequence: CASSKIQGSDTQYF.

For this clonotype: The junction departs from germline at one end; a sequencing error may be responsible. The rearrangement joins TRBV28 to TRBJ1-1; the match to TRBD1 covers 7 bases. The germline CDR1 and CDR2 sequences are MDHEN and SYDVKM. The CDR3 is 15 residues long. CDR3 DNA sequence: TGCGCCAGCAGACTTGGACAGGACGCAAACACTGAAGCTTTCTTT. It specifies CASRLGQDANTEAFF.

About this clonotype: One end of the junction fails to match germline, which may point to a read error. The chain is built from TRBV29-1 and TRBJ2-2; no firm D call. The CDR3 is 15 residues long. Per germline, CDR1 SQVTM and CDR2 ANQGSEA. The CDR3 DNA sequence: TGCAGCACCATTAGCAGCGTAGAGAACACCGTGGAGCCGTTTTTT. Translated, it gives CSTISSVENTVEPFF.

With respect to this clonotype: Since no conserved phenylalanine or tryptophan closes the CDR3, a read error is the likely cause. The chain combines TRBV6-1 with TRBJ1-6; D uncertain. CDR3 length: 15 residues. Germline V gene sequence: CDR1 MNHNS, CDR2 SASEGT. CDR3 in amino acids: CASIEGPGLPSPLHS. In nucleotides, the CDR3 is TGTGCCAGCATTGAAGGGCCGGGCTTGCCTTCACCCCTCCACTCT.

Note on this clonotype: A junction end diverges from the germline sequence, so it may reflect a read error. The CDR3 DNA sequence: TGTGCCAACAGTTTAAAAGCGGGGCCCTGCTACGAGCAGTACTTC. Translated, it gives CANSLKAGPCYEQYF. The gene calls are TRBV12-3 or TRBV12-4 and TRBJ2-7; TRBD2 matches 7 bases. This CDR3 spans 15 amino acids.

This clonotype has just one count. The chain combines TRBV28 with TRBJ2-5, with 9 bases lining up with TRBD1. CDR3 length: 15 residues. Germline values: CDR1 MDHEN, CDR2 SYDVKM. In DNA, the CDR3 is TGTGTCAGGTACACCACCGGGACAGGGAGAGAGACCCAGTACTTC. Translation gives CVRYTTGTGRETQYF.

As to this clonotype: This could be a read error, since a much larger clone is one nucleotide away. The rearrangement uses TRBV20-1 and TRBJ2-1; D is unresolved. The germline gives CDR1 DFQATT, CDR2 SNEGSKA (reference sequence). This CDR3 is 16 amino acids long. V shed 0 bases and J shed 0 bases, with 12 bases lying between them. Here the CDR3 DNA reads TGCAGTGCTAGAGATTGGTTCGTCTCCTCCTACAATGAGCAGTTCTTC. It translates to CSARDWFVSSYNEQFF.

The chain uses TRBV28 and TRBJ2-5; possibly TRBD1 for D (5 bases). Per the germline V gene, CDR1 is MDHEN and CDR2 is SYDVKM. CDR3 length equals 14 residues. V lost 9 bases, J lost 0 bases, and 14 bases lay in between. CDR3 sequence: CASASGWYQETQYF. For the CDR3, the DNA is TGTGCCAGTGCGTCAGGGTGGTACCAAGAGACCCAGTACTTC. The complete variable domain, with remaining parts taken from reference TRBV28 and TRBJ2-5, reads DVKVTQSSRYLVKRTGEKVFLECVQDMDHENMFWYRQDPGLGLRLIYFSYDVKMKEKGDIPEGYSVSREKKERFSLILESASTNQTSMYLCASASGWYQETQYFGPGTRLLVL.

This clonotype showed up just once. The conserved closing phenylalanine or tryptophan is absent in this CDR3, likely reflecting a read error. This chain connects TRBV4-2 to TRBJ2-1, with D tentatively TRBD1 (6 bases). CDR1 is LGHNA and CDR2 is YNFKEQ in the germline V gene. The CDR3 runs to 16 residues. Trimming removed 1 base from V and 4 bases from J, with 14 bases in between. The DNA for the CDR3 is TGTGCCAGCAGCCAAGGATGGGACACGGATTACAATGAGCAGTTCCTC. This translates into CASSQGWDTDYNEQFL.

This clonotype appeared a single time. One end of the junction varies from germline; a read error may be responsible. The chain uses TRBV30 and TRBJ2-5; D unclear. Germline CDR1 and CDR2: GTSNPN and SVGIG (reference sequence). There are 13 residues in the CDR3. The CDR3 here is CACGYTVQGTQYF. CDR3 DNA sequence: TGTGCCTGTGGCTACACCGTTCAAGGGACCCAGTACTTC.

In the case of this clonotype: A much bigger clone sits one base away, suggesting this may be a read error. The V gene is TRBV30, the J gene TRBJ2-7, with TRBD2 as a possible D gene (5 bases). Germline CDR1 is GTSNPN and CDR2 is SVGIG (reference sequence). V lost 7 bases and J 0 bases, leaving 19 bases between the germline ends. The CDR3 extends over 15 amino acids. The CDR3 DNA is TGTGCCTTGACCCGAGGACTTACAAGCTCCTACGAGCAGTACTTC. Protein: CALTRGLTSSYEQYF. Variable domain in full (rest from reference TRBV30 and TRBJ2-7): SQTIHQWPATLVQPVGSPLSLECTVEGTSNPNLYWYRQAAGRGLQLLFYSVGIGQISSEVPQNLSASRPQDRQFILSSKKLLLSDSGFYLCALTRGLTSSYEQYFGPGTRLTVT.

This clonotype appeared once. The junction does not match germline at one end; this may be a read error. The rearrangement uses TRBV6-5 and TRBJ1-1, with 8 bases identical to TRBD1. CDR3 length: 14 amino acids. The V gene's germline CDR1 is MNHEY and CDR2 SVGAGI. CDR3 residues: CASSFGQGENEAFF. CDR3 coding DNA: TGCGCCAGCAGTTTTGGACAGGGCGAGAATGAAGCTTTCTTT.

Details on this clonotype: One junction end disagrees with the germline gene, perhaps due to a read error. The rearrangement joins TRBV29-1 to TRBJ2-6; the D gene is possibly TRBD1 (5 bases). Per germline, CDR1 SQVTM and CDR2 ANQGSEA. The CDR3 consists of 16 residues. Written as DNA, the CDR3 is TGCAGCGGACATGGCCTTTCCCCCTCTGGGGCCAACGTCCTAACTTTC. Its protein is CSGHGLSPSGANVLTF.

This clonotype was recorded once. V usage is TRBV2 and J usage is TRBJ2-7, with 11 bases matching TRBD2. The CDR3 is 15 amino acids. The trim removed 6 bases at V and 1 base at J, leaving 5 bases unmatched. The germline V gene encodes CDR1 SNHLY and CDR2 FYNNEI. The CDR3 DNA reads TGTGCCAGCAGCCCCAGACTAGCGGGGTCCTACGAGCAGTACTTC. It translates to CASSPRLAGSYEQYF.

V usage is TRBV5-6 and J usage is TRBJ2-3; D gene uncertain. This CDR3 contains 15 residues. Germline-derived CDR1 and CDR2 are SGHDT and YYEEEE. V lost 4 bases and J 8 bases, leaving 20 bases between the germline ends. Here the CDR3 reads CASSKDGLSTCTQYF. The CDR3 DNA follows: TGTGCCAGCAGCAAGGACGGGCTAAGCACATGTACGCAGTATTTT.

With respect to this clonotype: This may stem from a read error, because a much larger clone lies one nucleotide away. The rearrangement links TRBV5-6 to TRBJ2-7, with 8 bases aligning to TRBD2. CDR3 length: 16 amino acids. Germline assignment: CDR1 SGHDT and CDR2 YYEEEE. V lost 4 bases and J lost 1; bases outside the gene matches: 10. The CDR3 loop reads CASSATVLAASYEQYF. Here the CDR3 DNA reads TGTGCCAGCAGCGCCACGGTACTAGCGGCATCCTACGAGCAGTACTTC.

On this clonotype: The CDR3 does not close with the conserved phenylalanine or tryptophan, likely indicating a read error. The V and J genes are TRBV6-5 and TRBJ2-3; D possibly corresponds to TRBD2 (7 bases). From germline, CDR1 is MNHEY and CDR2 SVGAGI. The CDR3 runs 16 residues. The CDR3 sequence is CASSWSSGGGTDTQYY. In DNA, the CDR3 is TGTGCTAGCAGTTGGTCTAGCGGAGGGGGGACAGATACGCAGTATTAT.

The rearrangement joins TRBV4-1 to TRBJ2-7, with a weak D call TRBD2 (5 bases). The CDR3 is made up of 14 amino acids. Looked up from germline, CDR1 is MGHRA and CDR2 is YSYEKL. V lost 8 bases and J 5 bases, leaving 19 bases between the germline ends. The CDR3 sequence: CASGPAHGSHEQYF. In DNA, the CDR3 is TGCGCCAGCGGCCCCGCACATGGGAGCCACGAGCAGTACTTC.

This sequence joins TRBV12-3 or TRBV12-4 and TRBJ1-2; unclear D gene. V was shortened by 6 bases and J by 4 bases, with 9 bases between the two germline ends. CDR3 length: 12 residues. CDR3 sequence reads: CASSVVAYGYTF. Written as DNA, the CDR3 is TGTGCCAGCAGCGTAGTGGCCTATGGCTACACCTTC.

On this clonotype itself: Sequence at one end of the junction differs from germline and may be a read error. The chain employs TRBV7-9 and TRBJ2-2; D perhaps matches TRBD2 (6 bases). Germline values: CDR1 SEHNR, CDR2 FQNEAQ (reference sequence). The CDR3 is 14 amino acids. CDR3 sequence reads: CAGSPRDLSGELFF. CDR3 nucleotides: TGTGCCGGCAGCCCGAGGGACTTATCCGGGGAGCTGTTTTTT.

CDR3 sequence reads: CASTTGGTADTQYF. The CDR3 DNA sequence: TGTGCCAGCACAACGGGAGGGACTGCAGATACGCAGTATTTT. This rearrangement joins TRBV6-1 to TRBJ2-3; 8 nucleotides line up with TRBD2. The CDR3 sequence is 14 residues long. The germline gives CDR1 MNHNS, CDR2 SASEGT. The ends lost 7 bases at V and 4 bases at J; junction bases unmatched: 7.

This clonotype came up once. The junction departs from the called germline gene at one end, perhaps through a read error. This sequence joins TRBV29-1 and TRBJ2-1, with D perhaps TRBD1 (5 bases). CDR1 SQVTM and CDR2 ANQGSEA come from the germline V gene. The CDR3 sequence is 13 residues long. For the CDR3, the DNA is TGCATCGTAAAACGGCAGGGAATAAATGAGCTGTTCTTC. Translated, it gives CIVKRQGINELFF.

For this clonotype: The junction does not match germline at one end; this may be a read error. This chain connects TRBV10-2 to TRBJ1-1; D is unclear. From germline, CDR1 is WSHSY and CDR2 SAAADI. The CDR3 covers 16 residues. The CDR3 spells CASSKSPEITNTEAFF. The DNA for the CDR3 is TGCGCCAGCAGTAAGTCACCAGAAATAACGAACACTGAAGCTTTCTTT.